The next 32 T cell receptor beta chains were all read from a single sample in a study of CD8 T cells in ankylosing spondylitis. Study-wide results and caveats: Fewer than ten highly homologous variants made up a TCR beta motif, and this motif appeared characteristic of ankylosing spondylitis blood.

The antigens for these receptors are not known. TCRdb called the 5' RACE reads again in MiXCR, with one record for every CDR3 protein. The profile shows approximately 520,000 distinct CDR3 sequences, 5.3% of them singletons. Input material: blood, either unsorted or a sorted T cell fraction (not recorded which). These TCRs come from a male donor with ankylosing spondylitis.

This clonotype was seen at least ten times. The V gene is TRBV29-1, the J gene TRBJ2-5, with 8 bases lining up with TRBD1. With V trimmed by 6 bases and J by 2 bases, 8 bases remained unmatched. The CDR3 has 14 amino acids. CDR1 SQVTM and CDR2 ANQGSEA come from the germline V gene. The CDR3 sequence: CSVVDRATQETQYF. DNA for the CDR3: TGCAGCGTGGTGGACAGGGCAACACAAGAGACCCAGTACTTC.

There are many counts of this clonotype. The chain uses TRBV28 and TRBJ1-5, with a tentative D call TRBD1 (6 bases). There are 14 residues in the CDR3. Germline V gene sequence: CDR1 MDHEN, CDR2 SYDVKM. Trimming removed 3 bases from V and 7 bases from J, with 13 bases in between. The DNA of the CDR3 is TGTGCCAGCAGTTTTCGGGGGGCCGGGCAGCCCCAGCATTTT. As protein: CASSFRGAGQPQHF. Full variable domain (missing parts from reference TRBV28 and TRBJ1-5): DVKVTQSSRYLVKRTGEKVFLECVQDMDHENMFWYRQDPGLGLRLIYFSYDVKMKEKGDIPEGYSVSREKKERFSLILESASTNQTSMYLCASSFRGAGQPQHFGDGTRLSIL.

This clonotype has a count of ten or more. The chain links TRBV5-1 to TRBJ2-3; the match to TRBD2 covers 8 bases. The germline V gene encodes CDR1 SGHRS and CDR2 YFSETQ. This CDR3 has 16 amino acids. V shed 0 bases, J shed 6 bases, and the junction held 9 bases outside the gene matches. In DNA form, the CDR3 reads TGCGCCAGCAGCTTGGTGGTGACTAGCGTTAAGGATACGCAGTATTTT. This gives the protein CASSLVVTSVKDTQYF.

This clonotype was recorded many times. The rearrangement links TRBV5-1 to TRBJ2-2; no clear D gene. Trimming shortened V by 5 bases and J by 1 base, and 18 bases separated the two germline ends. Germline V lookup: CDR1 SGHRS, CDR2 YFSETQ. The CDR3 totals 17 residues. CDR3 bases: TGCGCCAGCAGTCCCCTTTCGAGGCGCGAGAACACCGGGGAGCTGTTTTTT. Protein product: CASSPLSRRENTGELFF.

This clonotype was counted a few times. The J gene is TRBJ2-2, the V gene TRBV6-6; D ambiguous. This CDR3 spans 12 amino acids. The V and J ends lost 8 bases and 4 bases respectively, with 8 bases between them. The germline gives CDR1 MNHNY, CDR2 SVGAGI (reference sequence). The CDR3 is CASHRVTGELFF. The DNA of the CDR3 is TGTGCCAGCCATAGGGTCACCGGGGAGCTGTTTTTT.

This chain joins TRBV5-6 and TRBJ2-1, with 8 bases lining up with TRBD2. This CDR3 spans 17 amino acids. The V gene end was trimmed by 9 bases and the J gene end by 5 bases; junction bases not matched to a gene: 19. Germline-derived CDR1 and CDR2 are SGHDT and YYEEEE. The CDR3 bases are TGTGCCATCGGCCCCGGACTAATAGCGGGACGGAACAATGAGCAGTTCTTC. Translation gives CAIGPGLIAGRNNEQFF.

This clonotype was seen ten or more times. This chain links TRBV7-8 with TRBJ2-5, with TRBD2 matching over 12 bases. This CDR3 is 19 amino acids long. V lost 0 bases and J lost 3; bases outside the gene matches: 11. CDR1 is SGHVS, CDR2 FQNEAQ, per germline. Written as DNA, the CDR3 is TGTGCCAGCAGCTTAGCGGTGACTAGCGGGAGTCCGAAAGAAGAGACCCAGTACTTC. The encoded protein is CASSLAVTSGSPKEETQYF.

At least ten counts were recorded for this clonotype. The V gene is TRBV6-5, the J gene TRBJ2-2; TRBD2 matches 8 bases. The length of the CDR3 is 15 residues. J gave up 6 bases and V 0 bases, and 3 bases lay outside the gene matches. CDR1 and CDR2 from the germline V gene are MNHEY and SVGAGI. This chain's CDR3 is CASSYSGLGSGELFF. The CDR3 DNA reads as TGTGCCAGCAGTTACTCGGGACTAGGGTCCGGGGAGCTGTTTTTT.

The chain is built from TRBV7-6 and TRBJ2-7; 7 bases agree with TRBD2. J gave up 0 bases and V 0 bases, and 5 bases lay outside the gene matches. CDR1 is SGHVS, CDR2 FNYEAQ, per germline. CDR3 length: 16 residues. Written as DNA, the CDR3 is TGTGCCAGCAGCTTAGCGGGCAGGGAGGGCTCCTACGAGCAGTACTTC. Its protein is CASSLAGREGSYEQYF.

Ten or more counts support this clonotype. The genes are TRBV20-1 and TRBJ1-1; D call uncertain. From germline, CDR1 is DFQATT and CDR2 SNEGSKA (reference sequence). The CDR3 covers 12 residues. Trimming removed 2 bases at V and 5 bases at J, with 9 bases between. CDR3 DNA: TGCAGTGCTAGATCCCCCGGGACTGAAGCTTTCTTT. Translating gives CSARSPGTEAFF.

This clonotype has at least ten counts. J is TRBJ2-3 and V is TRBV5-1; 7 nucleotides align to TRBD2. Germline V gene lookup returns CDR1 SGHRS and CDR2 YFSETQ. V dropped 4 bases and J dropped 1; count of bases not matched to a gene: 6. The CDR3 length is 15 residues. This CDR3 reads CASSTALAGTDTQYF. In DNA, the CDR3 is TGCGCCAGCAGCACCGCCCTAGCGGGCACAGATACGCAGTATTTT.

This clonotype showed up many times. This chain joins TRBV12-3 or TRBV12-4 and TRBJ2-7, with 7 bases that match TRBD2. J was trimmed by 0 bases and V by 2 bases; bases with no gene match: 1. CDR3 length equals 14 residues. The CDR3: CASSLRLASYEQYF. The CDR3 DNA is TGTGCCAGCAGTTTAAGACTAGCCTCCTACGAGCAGTACTTC.

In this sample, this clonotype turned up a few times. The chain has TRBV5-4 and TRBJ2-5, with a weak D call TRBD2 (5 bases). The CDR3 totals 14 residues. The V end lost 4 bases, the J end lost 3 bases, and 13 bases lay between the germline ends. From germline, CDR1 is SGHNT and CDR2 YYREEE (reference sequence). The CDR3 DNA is TGTGCCAGCAGCCCGTCCCCCGGGGAAGAGACCCAGTACTTC. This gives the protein CASSPSPGEETQYF.

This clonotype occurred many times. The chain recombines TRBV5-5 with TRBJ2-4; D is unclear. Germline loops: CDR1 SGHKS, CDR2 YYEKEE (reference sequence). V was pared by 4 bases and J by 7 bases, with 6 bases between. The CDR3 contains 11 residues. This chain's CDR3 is CASSRRNIQYF. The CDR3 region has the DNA TGTGCCAGCAGCCGACGTAACATTCAGTACTTC.

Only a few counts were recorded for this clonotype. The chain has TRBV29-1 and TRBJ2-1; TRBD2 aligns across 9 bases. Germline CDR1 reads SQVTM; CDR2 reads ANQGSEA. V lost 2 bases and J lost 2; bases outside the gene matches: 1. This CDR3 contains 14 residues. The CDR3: CSVERGRAYNEQFF. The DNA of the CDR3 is TGCAGCGTTGAACGCGGGAGGGCCTACAATGAGCAGTTCTTC.

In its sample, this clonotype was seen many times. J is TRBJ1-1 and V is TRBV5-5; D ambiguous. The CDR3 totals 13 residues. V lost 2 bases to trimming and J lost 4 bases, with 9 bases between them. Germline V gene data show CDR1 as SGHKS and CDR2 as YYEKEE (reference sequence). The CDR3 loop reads CASSFAGSTEAFF. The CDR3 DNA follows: TGTGCCAGCAGCTTTGCCGGGAGCACTGAAGCTTTCTTT. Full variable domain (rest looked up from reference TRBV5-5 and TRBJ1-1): DAGVTQSPTHLIKTRGQQVTLRCSPISGHKSVSWYQQVLGQGPQFIFQYYEKEERGRGNFPDRFSARQFPNYSSELNVNALLLGDSALYLCASSFAGSTEAFFGQGTRLTVV.

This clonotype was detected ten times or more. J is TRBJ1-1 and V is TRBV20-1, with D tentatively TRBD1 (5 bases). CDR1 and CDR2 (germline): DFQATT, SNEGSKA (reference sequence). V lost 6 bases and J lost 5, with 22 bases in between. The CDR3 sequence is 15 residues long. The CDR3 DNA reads TGCAGTGCCCCGAGGGGAGGGGTGGGGGAAACTGAAGCTTTCTTT. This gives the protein CSAPRGGVGETEAFF.

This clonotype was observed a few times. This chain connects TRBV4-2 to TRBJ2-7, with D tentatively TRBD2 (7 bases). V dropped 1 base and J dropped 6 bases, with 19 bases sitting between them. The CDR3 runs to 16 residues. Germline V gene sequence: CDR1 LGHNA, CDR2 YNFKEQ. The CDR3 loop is CASSQVRGGPAAEQYF. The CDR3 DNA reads TGTGCCAGCAGCCAAGTAAGGGGGGGCCCGGCGGCCGAGCAGTACTTC.

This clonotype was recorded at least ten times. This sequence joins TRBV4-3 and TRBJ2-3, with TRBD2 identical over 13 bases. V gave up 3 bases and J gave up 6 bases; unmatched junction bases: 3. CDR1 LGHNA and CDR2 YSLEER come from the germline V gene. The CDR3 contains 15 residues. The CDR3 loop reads CASSQGLAGPDTQYF. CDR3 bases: TGCGCCAGCAGCCAGGGACTAGCGGGACCGGATACGCAGTATTTT.

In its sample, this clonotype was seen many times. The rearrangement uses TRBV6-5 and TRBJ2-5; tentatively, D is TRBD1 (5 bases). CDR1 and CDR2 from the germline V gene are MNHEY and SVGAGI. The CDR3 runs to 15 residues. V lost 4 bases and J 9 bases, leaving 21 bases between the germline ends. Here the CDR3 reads CASSFVSLDRPSQYF. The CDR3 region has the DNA TGTGCCAGCAGTTTCGTATCCCTCGACAGACCATCCCAGTACTTC.

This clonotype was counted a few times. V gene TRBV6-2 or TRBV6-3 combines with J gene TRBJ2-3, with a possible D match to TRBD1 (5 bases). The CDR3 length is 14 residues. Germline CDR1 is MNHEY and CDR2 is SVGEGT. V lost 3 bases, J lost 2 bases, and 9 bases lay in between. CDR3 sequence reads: CASSYGAHTDTQYF. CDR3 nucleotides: TGTGCCAGCAGTTATGGGGCCCACACAGATACGCAGTATTTT.

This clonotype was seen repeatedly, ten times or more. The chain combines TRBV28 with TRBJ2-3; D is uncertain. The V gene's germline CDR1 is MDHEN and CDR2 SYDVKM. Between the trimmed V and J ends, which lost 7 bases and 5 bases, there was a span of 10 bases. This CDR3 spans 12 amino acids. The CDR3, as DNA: TGTGCCAGCACCCGTCTTGGAGATACGCAGTATTTT. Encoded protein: CASTRLGDTQYF.

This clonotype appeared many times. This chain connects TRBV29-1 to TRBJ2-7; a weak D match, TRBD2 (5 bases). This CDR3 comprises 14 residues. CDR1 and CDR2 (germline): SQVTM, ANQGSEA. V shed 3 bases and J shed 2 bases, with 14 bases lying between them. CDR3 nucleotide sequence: TGCAGCGTTGAGGTTGAGGGAGCTACCTACGAGCAGTACTTC. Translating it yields CSVEVEGATYEQYF.

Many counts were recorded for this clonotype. In DNA form, the CDR3 reads TGTGCCACCAGTGATGGACTAGCGGCGCAAGAGACCCAGTACTTC. Amino acids: CATSDGLAAQETQYF. This sequence joins TRBV24-1 and TRBJ2-5, with TRBD2 matching over 10 bases. The trim removed 3 bases at V and 2 bases at J, leaving 2 bases unmatched. The CDR3 runs to 15 residues. The germline CDR1 and CDR2 sequences are KGHDR and SFDVKD.

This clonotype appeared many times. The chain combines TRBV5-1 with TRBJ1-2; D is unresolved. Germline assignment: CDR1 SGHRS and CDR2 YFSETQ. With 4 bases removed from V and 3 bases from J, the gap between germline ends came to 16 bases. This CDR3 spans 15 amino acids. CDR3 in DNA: TGCGCCAGCAGCAACGGGCGGGGTTTGGACTATGGCTACACCTTC. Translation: CASSNGRGLDYGYTF. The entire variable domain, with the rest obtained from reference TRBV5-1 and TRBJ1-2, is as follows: KAGVTQTPRYLIKTRGQQVTLSCSPISGHRSVSWYQQTPGQGLQFLFEYFSETQRNKGNFPGRFSGRQFSNSRSEMNVSTLELGDSALYLCASSNGRGLDYGYTFGSGTRLTVV.

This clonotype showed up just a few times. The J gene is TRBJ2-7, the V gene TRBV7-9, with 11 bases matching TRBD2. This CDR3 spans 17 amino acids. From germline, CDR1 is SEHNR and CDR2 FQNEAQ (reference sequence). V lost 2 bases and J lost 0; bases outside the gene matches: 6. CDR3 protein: CASSLTSGRGNSYEQYF. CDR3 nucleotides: TGTGCCAGCAGCTTAACTAGCGGGAGAGGGAACTCCTACGAGCAGTACTTC. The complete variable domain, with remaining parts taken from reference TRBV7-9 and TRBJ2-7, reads DTGVSQNPRHKITKRGQNVTFRCDPISEHNRLYWYRQTLGQGPEFLTYFQNEAQLEKSRLLSDRFSAERPKGSFSTLEIQRTEQGDSAMYLCASSLTSGRGNSYEQYFGPGTRLTVT.

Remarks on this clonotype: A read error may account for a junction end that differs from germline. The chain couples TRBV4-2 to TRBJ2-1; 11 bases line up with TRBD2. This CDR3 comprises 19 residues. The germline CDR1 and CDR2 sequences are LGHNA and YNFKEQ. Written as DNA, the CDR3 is TGTGCCATCAGCTCCGAAACAGGACTAGCGGGCCCCTCACACAATGAGCAGTTCTTC. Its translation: CAISSETGLAGPSHNEQFF.

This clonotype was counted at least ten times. The CDR3, as DNA: TGTGCCAGCAGTTTTTGGGCAGCCGGGGGGTATGGCTACACCTTC. Translated: CASSFWAAGGYGYTF. The rearrangement joins TRBV12-3 or TRBV12-4 to TRBJ1-2; TRBD1 might be the D (5 bases). V was pared by 3 bases and J by 5 bases, with 16 bases between. The CDR3 consists of 15 residues.

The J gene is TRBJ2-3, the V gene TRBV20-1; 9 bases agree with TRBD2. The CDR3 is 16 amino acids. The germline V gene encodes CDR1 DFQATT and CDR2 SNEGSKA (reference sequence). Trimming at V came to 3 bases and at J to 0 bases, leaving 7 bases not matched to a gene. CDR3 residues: CSASTSGRPSTDTQYF. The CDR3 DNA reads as TGCAGTGCTAGTACCAGCGGGAGGCCTAGCACAGATACGCAGTATTTT.

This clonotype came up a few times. CDR3 sequence: CASSPPHLLNTDTQYF. The DNA for the CDR3 is TGTGCCAGCTCACCCCCGCACCTACTTAACACAGATACGCAGTATTTT. The gene calls are TRBV18 and TRBJ2-3; D is undetermined. Trimming took 3 bases from V and 2 from J, leaving 15 bases between them. Germline V gene lookup returns CDR1 KGHSH and CDR2 LQKENI. This CDR3 region has 16 residues. Combining the CDR3 with reference TRBV18 and TRBJ2-3 gives the whole variable domain NAGVMQNPRHLVRRRGQEARLRCSPMKGHSHVYWYRQLPEEGLKFMVYLQKENIIDESGMPKERFSAEFPKEGPSILRIQQVVRGDSAAYFCASSPPHLLNTDTQYFGPGTRLTVL.

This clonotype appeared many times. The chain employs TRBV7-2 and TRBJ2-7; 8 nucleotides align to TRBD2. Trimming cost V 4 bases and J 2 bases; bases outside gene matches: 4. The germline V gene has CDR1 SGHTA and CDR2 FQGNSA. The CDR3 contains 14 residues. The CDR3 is CASSSSSGPYEQYF. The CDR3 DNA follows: TGTGCCAGCAGCTCTTCTAGCGGGCCCTACGAGCAGTACTTC.

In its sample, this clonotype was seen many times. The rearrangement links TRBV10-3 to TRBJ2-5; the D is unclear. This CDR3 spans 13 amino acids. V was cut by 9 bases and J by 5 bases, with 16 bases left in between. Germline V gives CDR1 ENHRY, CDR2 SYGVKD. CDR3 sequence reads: CAIRKEYGETQYF. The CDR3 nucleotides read TGTGCCATTCGGAAGGAGTACGGGGAGACCCAGTACTTC.